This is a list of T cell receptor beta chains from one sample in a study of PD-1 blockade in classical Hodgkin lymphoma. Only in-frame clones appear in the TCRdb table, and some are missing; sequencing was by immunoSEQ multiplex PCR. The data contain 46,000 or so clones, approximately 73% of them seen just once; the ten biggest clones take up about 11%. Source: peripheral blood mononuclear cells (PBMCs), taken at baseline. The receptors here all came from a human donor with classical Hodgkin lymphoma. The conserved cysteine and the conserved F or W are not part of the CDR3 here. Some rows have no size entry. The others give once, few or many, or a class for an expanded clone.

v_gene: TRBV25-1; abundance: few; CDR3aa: ASRSSPAEAF
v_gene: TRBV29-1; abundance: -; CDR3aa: SSGPSTDTQY
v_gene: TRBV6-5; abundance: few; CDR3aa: ASSYSDSTYEQY
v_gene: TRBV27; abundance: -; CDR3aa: ASSLRALSNTGELF
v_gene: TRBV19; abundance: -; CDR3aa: ASLWGEQY
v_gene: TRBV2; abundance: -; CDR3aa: ASKEAWGGYT
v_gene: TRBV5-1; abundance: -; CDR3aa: ASSLTREGEQY
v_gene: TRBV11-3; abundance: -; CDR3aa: ASSLARTSGGGTYEQY
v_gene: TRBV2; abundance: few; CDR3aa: ASSERDWLEQY
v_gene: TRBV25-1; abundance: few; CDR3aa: ASSDTGAQNTGELF
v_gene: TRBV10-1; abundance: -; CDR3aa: ASSVSMTGEAF
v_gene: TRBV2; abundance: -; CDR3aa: ASAPGAGYT
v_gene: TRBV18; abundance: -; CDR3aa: ASSPRLPEAF
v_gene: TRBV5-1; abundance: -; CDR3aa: ASSLGGVGTEAF
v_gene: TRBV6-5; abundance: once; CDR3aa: ASSYFTGNNSPLH